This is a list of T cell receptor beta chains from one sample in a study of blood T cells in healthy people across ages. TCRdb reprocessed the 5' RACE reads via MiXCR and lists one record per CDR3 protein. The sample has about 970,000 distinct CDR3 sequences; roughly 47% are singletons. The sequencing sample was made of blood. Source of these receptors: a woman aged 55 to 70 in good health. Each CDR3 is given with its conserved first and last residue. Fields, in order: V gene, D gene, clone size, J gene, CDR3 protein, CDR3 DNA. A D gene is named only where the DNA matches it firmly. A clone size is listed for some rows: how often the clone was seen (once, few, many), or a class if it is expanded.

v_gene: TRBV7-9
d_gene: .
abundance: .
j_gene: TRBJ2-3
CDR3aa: CASNGRTDTQYF
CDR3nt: TGTGCCAGCAATGGAAGGACAGATACGCAGTATTTT

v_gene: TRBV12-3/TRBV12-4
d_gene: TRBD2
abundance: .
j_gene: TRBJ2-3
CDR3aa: CASSPGRGVSTDTQYF
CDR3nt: TGTGCCAGCAGCCCAGGGAGGGGAGTTAGCACAGATACGCAGTATTTT

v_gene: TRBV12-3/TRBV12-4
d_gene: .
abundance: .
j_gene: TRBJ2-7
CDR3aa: CASSAGSVRQPSYEQYF
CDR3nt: TGTGCCAGCAGTGCGGGAAGTGTTCGGCAGCCCTCCTACGAGCAGTACTTC

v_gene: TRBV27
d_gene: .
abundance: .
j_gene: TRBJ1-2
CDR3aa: CASSRLGGLYGYTF
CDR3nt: TGTGCCAGCAGCCGACTAGGGGGGCTCTATGGCTACACCTTC

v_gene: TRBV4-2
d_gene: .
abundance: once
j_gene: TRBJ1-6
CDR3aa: CASSQDSANSPLHF
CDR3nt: TGTGCCAGCAGCCAAGATAGCGCGAATTCACCCCTCCACTTT

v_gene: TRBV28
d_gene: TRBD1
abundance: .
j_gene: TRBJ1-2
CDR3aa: CASRMQGAYYGYTF
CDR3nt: TGTGCCAGCAGGATGCAGGGGGCGTACTATGGCTACACCTTC

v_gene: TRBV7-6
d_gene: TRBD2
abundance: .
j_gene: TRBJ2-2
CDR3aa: CASSRQLAGGNTGELFF
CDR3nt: TGTGCCAGCAGCAGACAACTAGCGGGAGGGAACACCGGGGAGCTGTTTTTT

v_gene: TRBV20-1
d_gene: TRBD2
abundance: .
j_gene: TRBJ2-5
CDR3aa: CSASKGLAGGSKETQYF
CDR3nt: TGCAGTGCTAGTAAGGGACTAGCGGGAGGCTCCAAAGAGACCCAGTACTTC

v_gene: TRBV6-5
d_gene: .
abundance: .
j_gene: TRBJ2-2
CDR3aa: CASLGGNSQNTGELFF
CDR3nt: TGTGCCAGCTTGGGCGGGAACTCTCAGAACACCGGGGAGCTGTTTTTT

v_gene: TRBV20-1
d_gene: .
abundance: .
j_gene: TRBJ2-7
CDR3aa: CSARSRGAYEQYF
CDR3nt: TGCAGTGCTAGATCAAGGGGGGCCTACGAGCAGTACTTC

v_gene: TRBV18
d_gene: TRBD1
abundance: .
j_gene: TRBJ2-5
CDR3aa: CASSPYRDRGNQETQYF
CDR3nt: TGTGCCAGCTCACCATACCGGGACAGGGGCAACCAAGAGACCCAGTACTTC

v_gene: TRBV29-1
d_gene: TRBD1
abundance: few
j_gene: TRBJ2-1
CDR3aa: CSVAGTGEGEQFF
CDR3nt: TGCAGCGTCGCCGGGACAGGGGAGGGTGAGCAGTTCTTC

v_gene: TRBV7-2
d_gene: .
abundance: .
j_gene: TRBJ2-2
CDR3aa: CASSPTRANTGELFF
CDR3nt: TGTGCCAGCAGCCCGACTAGAGCGAACACCGGGGAGCTGTTTTTT

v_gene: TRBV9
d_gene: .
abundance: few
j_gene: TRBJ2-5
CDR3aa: CASSVSTRSFEAQYF
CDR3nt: TGTGCCAGCAGCGTTTCAACTAGATCTTTCGAGGCCCAGTACTTC

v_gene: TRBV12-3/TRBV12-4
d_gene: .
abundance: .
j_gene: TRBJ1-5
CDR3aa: CASSLGTSQPQHF
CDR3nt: TGTGCCAGCAGTTTAGGGACAAGTCAGCCCCAGCATTTT

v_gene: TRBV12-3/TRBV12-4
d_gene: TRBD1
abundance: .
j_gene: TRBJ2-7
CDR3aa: CASRGQGSPYEQYF
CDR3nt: TGTGCCAGCAGGGGACAGGGTAGCCCCTACGAGCAGTACTTC

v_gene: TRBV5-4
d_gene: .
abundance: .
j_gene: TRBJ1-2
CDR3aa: CASSLEQFGYTF
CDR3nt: TGTGCCAGCAGCTTGGAACAGTTTGGCTACACCTTC

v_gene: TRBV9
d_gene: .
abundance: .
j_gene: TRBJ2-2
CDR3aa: CASSLTRSGTGELFF
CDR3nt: TGTGCCAGCAGCCTCACCAGGTCCGGCACCGGGGAGCTGTTTTTT

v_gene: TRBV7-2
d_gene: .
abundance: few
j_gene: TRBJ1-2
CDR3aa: CASSLERVYGYTF
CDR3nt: TGTGCCAGCAGCTTAGAGAGGGTCTATGGCTACACCTTC

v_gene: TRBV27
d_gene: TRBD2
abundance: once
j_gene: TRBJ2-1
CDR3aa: CASSFRTGGPYNEQFF
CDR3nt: TGTGCCAGCAGTTTTAGAACGGGAGGGCCGTACAATGAGCAGTTCTTC

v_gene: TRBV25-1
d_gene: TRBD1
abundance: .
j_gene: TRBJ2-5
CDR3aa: CASSGRDRGWKETQYF
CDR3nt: TGTGCCAGCAGTGGTCGGGACAGGGGATGGAAGGAGACCCAGTACTTC

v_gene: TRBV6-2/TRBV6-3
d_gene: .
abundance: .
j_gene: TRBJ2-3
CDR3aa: CASSYPSGGDTQYF
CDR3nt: TGTGCCAGCAGTTACCCCTCCGGGGGAGATACGCAGTATTTT

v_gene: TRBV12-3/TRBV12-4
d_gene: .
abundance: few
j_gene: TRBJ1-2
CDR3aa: CASSLVRVHGYTF
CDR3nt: TGTGCCAGCAGTTTAGTCAGGGTTCATGGCTACACCTTC

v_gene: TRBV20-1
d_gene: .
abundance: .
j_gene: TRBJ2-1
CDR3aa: CSAQTVSSYNEQFF
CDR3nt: TGCAGTGCTCAGACTGTGAGCTCCTACAATGAGCAGTTCTTC

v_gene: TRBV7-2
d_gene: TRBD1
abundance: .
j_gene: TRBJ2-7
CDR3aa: CAIRQGAFYEQYF
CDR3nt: TGTGCCATCCGACAGGGGGCCTTCTACGAGCAGTACTTC

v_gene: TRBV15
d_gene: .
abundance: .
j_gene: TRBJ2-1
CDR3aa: CATSRSINNEQFF
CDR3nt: TGTGCCACCAGCAGGTCGATCAACAATGAGCAGTTCTTC

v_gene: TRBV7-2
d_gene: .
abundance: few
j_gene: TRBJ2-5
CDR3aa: CASSLAQGQETQYF
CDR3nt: TGTGCCAGCAGCTTAGCGCAAGGCCAAGAGACCCAGTACTTC